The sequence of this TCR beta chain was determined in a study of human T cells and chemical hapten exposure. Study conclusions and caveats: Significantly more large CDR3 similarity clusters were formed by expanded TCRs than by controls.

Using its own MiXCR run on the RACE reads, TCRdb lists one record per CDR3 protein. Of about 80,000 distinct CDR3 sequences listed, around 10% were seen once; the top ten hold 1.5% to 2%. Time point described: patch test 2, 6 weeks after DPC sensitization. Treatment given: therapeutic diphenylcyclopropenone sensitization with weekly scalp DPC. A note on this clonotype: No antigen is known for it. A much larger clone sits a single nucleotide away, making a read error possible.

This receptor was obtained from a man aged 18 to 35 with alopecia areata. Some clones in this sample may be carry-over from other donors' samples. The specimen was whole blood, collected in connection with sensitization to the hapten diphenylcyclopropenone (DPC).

As DNA, the CDR3 is TGCGGCGTTGTCAGGAGTGGAGAAGCTTTCTTT. Encoded protein: CGVVRSGEAFF. The V gene is TRBV29-1, the J gene TRBJ1-1; D unclear. The CDR3 is 11 amino acids. In germline, CDR1 is SQVTM, CDR2 ANQGSEA.